This TCR beta chain was recovered during a study of T cells after yellow fever vaccination. MiXCR, applied by TCRdb to the 5' RACE reads, yields one record per CDR3 protein. This table has roughly 180,000 distinct CDR3 sequences, 6.2% appearing once. This clonotype was counted at least ten times. What it recognizes is unknown. Points from the study as a whole: Contaminants from the bulk population, in the form of abundant clonotypes, could be found in FACS-sorted repertoires.

There are 12 residues in the CDR3. CDR1 SGHDT and CDR2 YYEEEE come from the germline V gene. V was cut by 0 bases and J by 8 bases, with 6 bases left in between. Sequenced material: CD4+ T cells sorted from PBMCs, taken on the day of the first yellow fever vaccination. The clonotype comes from a man younger than 30 who received the YFV17D yellow fever vaccine. The chain uses TRBV5-6 and TRBJ2-1, with D uncertain. The CDR3 is CASSLASDEQFF. The CDR3 bases are TGTGCCAGCAGCTTGGCCTCAGATGAGCAGTTCTTC. Filled out from reference TRBV5-6 and TRBJ2-1, the complete variable domain reads DAGVTQSPTHLIKTRGQQVTLRCSPKSGHDTVSWYQQALGQGPQFIFQYYEEEERQRGNFPDRFSGHQFPNYSSELNVNALLLGDSALYLCASSLASDEQFFGPGTRLTVL.